This passage covers 26 T cell receptor beta chains from one sample sequenced in a study of blood T cell repertoires in COVID-19. The table came from immunoSEQ multiplex PCR; TCRdb's copy has only in-frame clones and leaves some out. The sample has just over 300,000 clones; around nine tenths are singletons. Sequencing used PBMCs or T cells enriched from blood (not recorded which). These receptors originate from a woman between 40 and 55 years old who had recovered from COVID-19.

The V gene is TRBV9, the J gene TRBJ2-7; TRBD1 matches 8 bases. The CDR3 is made up of 14 amino acids. The V gene's germline CDR1 is SGDLS and CDR2 YYNGEE. The J segment lost 6 bases and the V segment lost 4 bases, leaving 9 bases of the junction unmatched. The CDR3: CASSPRTGKGEQYF. For the CDR3, the DNA is TGTGCCAGCAGCCCCCGGACAGGGAAGGGCGAGCAGTACTTC.

This chain links TRBV12-5 with TRBJ1-2; D perhaps matches TRBD1 (6 bases). From germline, CDR1 is LGHNT and CDR2 FRNRAP. V lost 7 bases and J 4 bases, leaving 16 bases between the germline ends. The CDR3 is 14 amino acids. CDR3 amino acids: CASVSTGESYGYTF. The CDR3 DNA reads as TGTGCTAGTGTTTCGACAGGAGAGAGCTATGGCTACACCTTC.

The rearrangement links TRBV11-1 to TRBJ2-2, with 7 nucleotides matching TRBD2. Unmatched junction bases numbered 0, after V lost 0 bases and J lost 5 bases. This CDR3 is built from 14 residues. The germline gives CDR1 SGHAT, CDR2 FQDESV (reference sequence). The CDR3 DNA sequence: TGTGCCAGCAGCTTAGCGCGGGGGACCGGGGAGCTGTTTTTT. Its translation is CASSLARGTGELFF.

V usage is TRBV19 and J usage is TRBJ2-7; 10 positions match TRBD2. The V gene's germline CDR1 is LNHDA and CDR2 SQIVND (reference sequence). This CDR3 is built from 15 residues. The trim removed 5 bases at V and 3 bases at J, leaving 7 bases unmatched. CDR3 nucleotides: TGTGCCAGTAGTGCCCGCGGACTAGCGGTCTACGAGCAGTACTTC. Protein: CASSARGLAVYEQYF.

The chain couples TRBV3-1 (or the pseudogene TRBV3-2) to TRBJ1-5; 7 nucleotides match TRBD1. V trimming: 0 bases; J trimming: 7 bases; junction bases outside the gene matches: 3. The CDR3 consists of 14 residues. Germline assignment: CDR1 LGHDT and CDR2 YNNKEL (reference sequence). As DNA, the CDR3 is TGTGCCAGCAGCCAAGATAGACAGGGCCAGCCCCAGCATTTT. Protein: CASSQDRQGQPQHF.

The chain has TRBV5-1 and TRBJ1-4; D ambiguous. CDR3 size: 15 residues. Germline CDR1 SGHRS, CDR2 YFSETQ. V dropped 4 bases and J dropped 7 bases, with 17 bases sitting between them. CDR3 DNA: TGCGCCAGCAGCGGCGCAGGCGGGATTGGTGAAAAACTGTTTTTT. It specifies CASSGAGGIGEKLFF.

V usage is TRBV19 and J usage is TRBJ2-4, with a weak D call TRBD1 (6 bases). V lost 4 bases and J lost 7, with 14 bases in between. This CDR3 has 14 residues. In germline, CDR1 is LNHDA, CDR2 SQIVND (reference sequence). Written as DNA, the CDR3 is TGTGCCAGTAGTAAGGCAGGGGATGGGAACATTCAGTACTTC. This translates into CASSKAGDGNIQYF.

The rearrangement links TRBV5-4 to TRBJ2-1; tentative D call: TRBD1 (6 bases). This CDR3 has 16 amino acids. V was shortened by 0 bases and J by 7 bases, with 17 bases between the two germline ends. Germline-derived CDR1 and CDR2 are SGHNT and YYREEE (reference sequence). For the CDR3, the DNA is TGTGCCAGCAGCTTGGGAACCGGGACATTCGGGAATGAGCAGTTCTTC. It is translated as CASSLGTGTFGNEQFF.

This clone was counted once. J is TRBJ1-2 and V is TRBV6-5, with TRBD1 matching over 8 bases. The CDR3 extends over 14 amino acids. Trimming removed 2 bases from V and 7 bases from J; junction bases left unmatched: 6. CDR1 is MNHEY, CDR2 SVGAGI, per germline. Here the CDR3 DNA reads TGTGCCAGCAGTTACCCAGGGGGCGTAGGTGGCTACACCTTC. As protein: CASSYPGGVGGYTF.

This rearrangement joins TRBV2 to TRBJ1-5, with D unclear. The ends were cut back, 3 bases at V and 0 bases at J, with 9 bases in the middle. Germline values: CDR1 SNHLY, CDR2 FYNNEI. The CDR3 has 15 amino acids. DNA for the CDR3: TGTGCCAGCAGTGACCGGGGAATTAGCAATCAGCCCCAGCATTTT. Residues: CASSDRGISNQPQHF.

This chain connects TRBV3-1 (or the pseudogene TRBV3-2) to TRBJ1-3; TRBD1 is a possible D gene (5 bases). This CDR3 spans 15 amino acids. Germline V lookup: CDR1 LGHDT, CDR2 YNNKEL (reference sequence). Trimming removed 7 bases at V and 1 base at J, with 14 bases between. For the CDR3, the DNA is TGTGCCAGCACCCTTAGGGGAGGATCTGGAAACACCATATATTTT. Translating it yields CASTLRGGSGNTIYF.

This clone turned up a few times. The chain carries TRBV21-1 and TRBJ2-3; TRBD2 is taken as the D call from the table, unchecked against the DNA. TRBV21-1 is tagged as a pseudogene. The CDR3 loop spans 14 amino acids. CDR3 DNA: TGTGCCAGCAGCAAATTCAACTTCACAGATACGCAGTATTTT. The encoded protein is CASSKFNFTDTQYF.

The chain combines TRBV12-3 or TRBV12-4 with TRBJ2-4; 7 bases agree with TRBD2. This CDR3 is built from 13 residues. J gave up 8 bases and V 3 bases, and 4 bases lay outside the gene matches. This CDR3 is CASSFGAGDIQYF. CDR3 sequence (DNA): TGTGCCAGCAGTTTTGGGGCGGGGGACATTCAGTACTTC.

This chain connects TRBV18 to TRBJ2-7, with D hard to call. Per the germline V gene, CDR1 is KGHSH and CDR2 is LQKENI. CDR3 length equals 14 residues. Trimming left V 6 bases short and J 7 bases short, with 19 bases between. The CDR3 region is CASSHEYLAGEQYF. The CDR3, as DNA: TGTGCCAGCTCGCACGAGTATTTAGCCGGGGAGCAGTACTTC.

The J gene is TRBJ1-4, the V gene TRBV7-2, with 9 bases that match TRBD1. V dropped 0 bases and J dropped 16; count of bases not matched to a gene: 6. The length of the CDR3 is 13 residues. CDR1 is SGHTA and CDR2 is FQGNSA in the germline V gene. The CDR3 region has the DNA TGTGCCAGCAGCTTAGCCGGGACAGGGATTAAGTTTTTT. Its translation: CASSLAGTGIKFF.

The J gene is TRBJ2-3, the V gene TRBV9, with a tentative D call TRBD2 (6 bases). This CDR3 spans 12 amino acids. The V gene's germline CDR1 is SGDLS and CDR2 YYNGEE. With 3 bases removed from V and 6 bases from J, the gap between germline ends came to 8 bases. CDR3 region: CASSALADTQYF. The CDR3 DNA reads TGTGCCAGCAGCGCCCTAGCGGATACGCAGTATTTT.

With regard to this clone: An end of the junction differs from the germline gene, which may be a read error. This chain uses TRBV2 with TRBJ1-2; possible D gene TRBD1, 6 bases. Germline CDR1 is SNHLY and CDR2 is FYNNEI. The length of the CDR3 is 16 residues. DNA for the CDR3: TGTGCCAGCAGATACTTAGGACAGTCGAGTAACTTTGGCTACACCTTC. Amino acids: CASRYLGQSSNFGYTF.

This rearrangement joins TRBV12-3 or TRBV12-4 to TRBJ2-7, with a weak D call TRBD1 (6 bases). The CDR3 loop spans 11 amino acids. V lost 6 bases and J 5 bases, leaving 8 bases between the germline ends. CDR3 in amino acids: CASRAGDEQYF. CDR3 coding DNA: TGTGCCAGCAGGGCAGGGGACGAGCAGTACTTC.

The genes are TRBV9 and TRBJ2-7; TRBD2 matches at 8 bases. CDR1 SGDLS and CDR2 YYNGEE come from the germline V gene. Losses at the gene ends were 0 bases for V and 0 bases for J; bases not matched to a gene: 5. The CDR3 is 16 residues long. The CDR3 DNA reads as TGTGCCAGCAGCGTAGGATTTAGCGGGAACTCCTACGAGCAGTACTTC. It specifies CASSVGFSGNSYEQYF.

V and J are TRBV19 and TRBJ2-7; D is unresolved. The CDR3 totals 13 residues. In germline, CDR1 is LNHDA, CDR2 SQIVND (reference sequence). Trimming pared 3 bases from V and 4 bases from J, leaving 10 bases between. Here the CDR3 reads CASSMRPLYEQYF. The CDR3, as DNA: TGTGCCAGTAGTATGAGGCCCTTATACGAGCAGTACTTC. Drawing the rest from reference TRBV19 and TRBJ2-7, the complete variable domain is DGGITQSPKYLFRKEGQNVTLSCEQNLNHDAMYWYRQDPGQGLRLIYYSQIVNDFQKGDIAEGYSVSREKKESFPLTVTSAQKNPTAFYLCASSMRPLYEQYFGPGTRLTVT.

This chain connects TRBV18 to TRBJ2-1, with D possibly being TRBD1 (5 bases). The germline V gene has CDR1 KGHSH and CDR2 LQKENI. There are 15 residues in the CDR3. Trimming removed 3 bases at V and 9 bases at J, with 18 bases between. CDR3 sequence: CASSPQAQGLGEQFF. CDR3 DNA: TGTGCCAGCTCACCCCAGGCTCAGGGCCTCGGTGAGCAGTTCTTC.

This sequence joins TRBV7-2 and TRBJ2-1; 9 nucleotides align to TRBD2. The CDR3 is 18 residues long. The V and J ends lost 1 base and 1 base, in that order; junction bases with no gene match: 8. Per the germline V gene, CDR1 is SGHTA and CDR2 is FQGNSA. CDR3 region: CASSLVRREGRSYNEQFF. The CDR3 DNA sequence: TGTGCCAGCAGCTTAGTGAGGCGGGAGGGCCGATCCTACAATGAGCAGTTCTTC. Complete variable domain (other parts from reference TRBV7-2 and TRBJ2-1): GAGVSQSPSNKVTEKGKDVELRCDPISGHTALYWYRQSLGQGLEFLIYFQGNSAPDKSGLPSDRFSAERTGGSVSTLTIQRTQQEDSAVYLCASSLVRREGRSYNEQFFGPGTRLTVL.

The CDR3 sequence is CASSYNSAGELFF. The CDR3 nucleotides are TGTGCCAGCAGTTACAATAGCGCCGGGGAGCTGTTTTTT. The gene calls are TRBV6-5 and TRBJ2-2, with a tentative D call TRBD2 (5 bases). V was cut by 2 bases and J by 6 bases, with 7 bases left in between. Germline CDR1 MNHEY, CDR2 SVGAGI. This CDR3 has 13 amino acids.

A word on this clone: Within the sample, other DNA sequences also encode this same CDR3. The chain links TRBV27 to TRBJ2-1; D might be TRBD1 (5 bases). Per germline, CDR1 MNHEY and CDR2 SMNVEV (reference sequence). CDR3 length equals 15 residues. V was clipped by 4 bases and J by 0 bases, with 10 bases between them. The CDR3 DNA reads TGTGCCAGCAGTTCAAGACAGAGCTCCTACAATGAGCAGTTCTTC. Translating it yields CASSSRQSSYNEQFF.

The chain has TRBV5-1 and TRBJ2-7; D is unresolved. The germline V gene encodes CDR1 SGHRS and CDR2 YFSETQ. Trimming shortened V by 0 bases and J by 2 bases, and 6 bases separated the two germline ends. The length of the CDR3 is 13 residues. The CDR3 protein is CASSLGGPYEQYF. DNA for the CDR3: TGCGCCAGCAGCTTGGGTGGGCCCTACGAGCAGTACTTC.

This chain links TRBV29-1 with TRBJ2-5, with a tentative D call TRBD2 (6 bases). Germline V gives CDR1 SQVTM, CDR2 ANQGSEA. Between the trimmed V and J ends, which lost 5 bases and 7 bases, there was a span of 17 bases. CDR3 length equals 13 residues. CDR3 nucleotides: TGCAGCGTTCAACAATTCGGGGGAGCGACCCAGTACTTC. It translates to CSVQQFGGATQYF.